This entry lists 9 T cell receptor beta chains sequenced from one sample in a study of graft-versus-host responses after intestinal transplantation. This table comes from immunoSEQ multiplex PCR, and its TCRdb copy is limited to in-frame clones, with some not included. The sample has fewer than 15,000 clones, just under 85% seen once. The material sequenced was PBMCs, taken after intestinal transplantation. The receptors shown here come from a human patient who received an intestinal transplant, so some T cells may come from the graft donor.

CDR3 bases: TGTGCCAGCTCACCACGCCCAGGCAGGGAAAAGGACAGGGTTTATCAGCCCCAGCATTTT. Residues: CASSPRPGREKDRVYQPQHF. This chain connects TRBV18 to TRBJ1-5, with TRBD1 matching over 8 bases. The CDR3 length is 20 residues. V dropped 1 base and J dropped 5; count of bases not matched to a gene: 19. Germline loops: CDR1 KGHSH, CDR2 LQKENI. Complete variable domain (other parts from reference TRBV18 and TRBJ1-5): NAGVMQNPRHLVRRRGQEARLRCSPMKGHSHVYWYRQLPEEGLKFMVYLQKENIIDESGMPKERFSAEFPKEGPSILRIQQVVRGDSAAYFCASSPRPGREKDRVYQPQHFGDGTRLSIL.

The chain is built from TRBV28 and TRBJ2-7; TRBD1 matches at 8 bases. Trimming cost V 5 bases and J 5 bases; bases outside gene matches: 8. CDR1 is MDHEN and CDR2 is SYDVKM in the germline V gene. This CDR3 is built from 14 residues. The DNA of the CDR3 is TGTGCCAGCAGTGAGACAGGGGTTGCCCACGAGCAGTACTTC. Protein: CASSETGVAHEQYF.

This sequence joins TRBV5-1 and TRBJ2-1; D is perhaps TRBD1 or TRBD2 (5 bases each). The V gene's germline CDR1 is SGHRS and CDR2 YFSETQ. This CDR3 is built from 16 residues. V dropped 0 bases and J dropped 0 bases, with 10 bases sitting between them. The CDR3 loop reads CASSLGDPNSYNEQFF. CDR3 nucleotides: TGCGCCAGCAGCTTGGGGGACCCCAACTCCTACAATGAGCAGTTCTTC.

The chain joins TRBV30 to TRBJ1-1; maybe TRBD1 (6 bases). This CDR3 has 13 residues. Trimming removed 4 bases from V and 0 bases from J, with 9 bases in between. The germline V gene encodes CDR1 GTSNPN and CDR2 SVGIG (reference sequence). CDR3 in DNA: TGTGCCTGGAACAGGGACATGAACACTGAAGCTTTCTTT. Its translation: CAWNRDMNTEAFF.

V is TRBV6-5 and J is TRBJ1-1; no definite D call. This CDR3 is 14 amino acids long. Trimming cost V 6 bases and J 7 bases, with 18 bases left between them. CDR1 is MNHEY and CDR2 is SVGAGI in the germline V gene. CDR3 bases: TGTGCCAGCAGCCGGCTTAGGACGGAATTTGAAGCTTTCTTT. Protein product: CASSRLRTEFEAFF.

The rearrangement uses TRBV2 and TRBJ2-5; tentatively, D is TRBD1 (6 bases). The CDR3 totals 13 residues. CDR1 is SNHLY, CDR2 FYNNEI, per germline. V lost 8 bases and J 7 bases, leaving 17 bases between the germline ends. CDR3 coding DNA: TGTGCCAGCCACGACCAGGGGTTTGGGACCCAGTACTTC. It yields the protein CASHDQGFGTQYF.

This chain links TRBV16 with TRBJ2-7; D perhaps matches TRBD1 (5 bases). CDR1 and CDR2 (germline): KGHSY, FQNENV. The CDR3 is 17 residues long. The ends were cut back, 2 bases at V and 3 bases at J, with 20 bases in the middle. For the CDR3, the DNA is TGTGCCAGCAGCCAAGGGGCGCGACACGCGACCTACTACGAGCAGTACTTC. Translated, it gives CASSQGARHATYYEQYF.

This rearrangement joins TRBV18 to TRBJ1-5, with D uncertain. There are 13 residues in the CDR3. V lost 4 bases and J lost 1, with 5 bases in between. CDR1 KGHSH and CDR2 LQKENI come from the germline V gene. CDR3 residues: CASSLDSNQPQHF. The CDR3 nucleotides read TGTGCCAGCTCACTGGACAGCAATCAGCCCCAGCATTTT.

The CDR3 here is CASSLATGGSSGELFF. The DNA for the CDR3 is TGCGCCAGCAGCTTGGCGACAGGGGGCAGTTCCGGGGAGCTGTTTTTT. V usage is TRBV5-1 and J usage is TRBJ2-2; 10 bases match TRBD1. V shed 0 bases, J shed 6 bases, and the junction held 5 bases outside the gene matches. The CDR3 has 16 amino acids. CDR1 is SGHRS and CDR2 is YFSETQ in the germline V gene.